This passage covers 5 T cell receptor beta chains from one sample sequenced in a study of patients and donors after allogeneic stem cell transplantation. TCRdb independently ran MiXCR on the RT-PCR reads; one entry per CDR3 protein. The table shows approximately 88,000 distinct CDR3 sequences, with 5% occurring only once. Sequenced material: blood, either unsorted or a sorted T cell fraction (not recorded which). The receptor set was obtained from a human donor who was either an allogeneic HSCT recipient or a stem cell or donor lymphocyte infusion donor (not recorded which). It is not recorded whose cells these are; they may come from a transplant donor.

The rearrangement uses TRBV20-1 and TRBJ2-3; D gene ambiguous. Trimming pared 6 bases from V and 5 bases from J, leaving 12 bases between. This CDR3 has 12 amino acids. Germline loops: CDR1 DFQATT, CDR2 SNEGSKA (reference sequence). CDR3 DNA: TGCAGTGCCCATACTCAGGTAGATACGCAGTATTTT. It yields the protein CSAHTQVDTQYF.

This clonotype came up many times. V gene TRBV5-6 combines with J gene TRBJ2-1, with TRBD2 identical over 8 bases. The CDR3 is 17 amino acids. The germline V gene encodes CDR1 SGHDT and CDR2 YYEEEE. V lost 3 bases, J lost 5 bases, and 13 bases stayed unmatched. The CDR3 region has the DNA TGTGCCAGCAGCTCGGTCAGCGCGGGGGGTGTGGACAATGAGCAGTTCTTC. It yields the protein CASSSVSAGGVDNEQFF.

This clonotype appeared a few times. The J gene is TRBJ2-3, the V gene TRBV5-4, with TRBD2 matching over 7 bases. J lost 4 bases, V lost 5 bases, and 4 bases had no gene match. Germline-derived CDR1 and CDR2 are SGHNT and YYREEE (reference sequence). The CDR3 is made up of 13 amino acids. CDR3: CASSRDYADTQYF. The CDR3 coding sequence is TGTGCCAGCAGTCGGGACTACGCAGATACGCAGTATTTT.

This clonotype turned up a few times. The V call is TRBV20-1, the J call TRBJ1-1; 9 bases are shared with TRBD1. Germline CDR1 reads DFQATT; CDR2 reads SNEGSKA (reference sequence). J gave up 1 base and V 5 bases, and 5 bases lay outside the gene matches. This CDR3 comprises 14 residues. In nucleotides, the CDR3 is TGCAGTGCTCGACGACAGGGGGGGAACACTGAAGCTTTCTTT. This codes for CSARRQGGNTEAFF.

This clonotype was observed many times. V is TRBV19 and J is TRBJ1-2; 8 bases are a match to TRBD1. Germline CDR1 is LNHDA and CDR2 is SQIVND (reference sequence). The CDR3 contains 14 residues. The V and J ends lost 5 bases and 3 bases, in that order; junction bases with no gene match: 5. The CDR3: CASSPDRVDYGYTF. CDR3 coding DNA: TGTGCCAGTAGTCCGGACAGGGTGGACTATGGCTACACCTTC.